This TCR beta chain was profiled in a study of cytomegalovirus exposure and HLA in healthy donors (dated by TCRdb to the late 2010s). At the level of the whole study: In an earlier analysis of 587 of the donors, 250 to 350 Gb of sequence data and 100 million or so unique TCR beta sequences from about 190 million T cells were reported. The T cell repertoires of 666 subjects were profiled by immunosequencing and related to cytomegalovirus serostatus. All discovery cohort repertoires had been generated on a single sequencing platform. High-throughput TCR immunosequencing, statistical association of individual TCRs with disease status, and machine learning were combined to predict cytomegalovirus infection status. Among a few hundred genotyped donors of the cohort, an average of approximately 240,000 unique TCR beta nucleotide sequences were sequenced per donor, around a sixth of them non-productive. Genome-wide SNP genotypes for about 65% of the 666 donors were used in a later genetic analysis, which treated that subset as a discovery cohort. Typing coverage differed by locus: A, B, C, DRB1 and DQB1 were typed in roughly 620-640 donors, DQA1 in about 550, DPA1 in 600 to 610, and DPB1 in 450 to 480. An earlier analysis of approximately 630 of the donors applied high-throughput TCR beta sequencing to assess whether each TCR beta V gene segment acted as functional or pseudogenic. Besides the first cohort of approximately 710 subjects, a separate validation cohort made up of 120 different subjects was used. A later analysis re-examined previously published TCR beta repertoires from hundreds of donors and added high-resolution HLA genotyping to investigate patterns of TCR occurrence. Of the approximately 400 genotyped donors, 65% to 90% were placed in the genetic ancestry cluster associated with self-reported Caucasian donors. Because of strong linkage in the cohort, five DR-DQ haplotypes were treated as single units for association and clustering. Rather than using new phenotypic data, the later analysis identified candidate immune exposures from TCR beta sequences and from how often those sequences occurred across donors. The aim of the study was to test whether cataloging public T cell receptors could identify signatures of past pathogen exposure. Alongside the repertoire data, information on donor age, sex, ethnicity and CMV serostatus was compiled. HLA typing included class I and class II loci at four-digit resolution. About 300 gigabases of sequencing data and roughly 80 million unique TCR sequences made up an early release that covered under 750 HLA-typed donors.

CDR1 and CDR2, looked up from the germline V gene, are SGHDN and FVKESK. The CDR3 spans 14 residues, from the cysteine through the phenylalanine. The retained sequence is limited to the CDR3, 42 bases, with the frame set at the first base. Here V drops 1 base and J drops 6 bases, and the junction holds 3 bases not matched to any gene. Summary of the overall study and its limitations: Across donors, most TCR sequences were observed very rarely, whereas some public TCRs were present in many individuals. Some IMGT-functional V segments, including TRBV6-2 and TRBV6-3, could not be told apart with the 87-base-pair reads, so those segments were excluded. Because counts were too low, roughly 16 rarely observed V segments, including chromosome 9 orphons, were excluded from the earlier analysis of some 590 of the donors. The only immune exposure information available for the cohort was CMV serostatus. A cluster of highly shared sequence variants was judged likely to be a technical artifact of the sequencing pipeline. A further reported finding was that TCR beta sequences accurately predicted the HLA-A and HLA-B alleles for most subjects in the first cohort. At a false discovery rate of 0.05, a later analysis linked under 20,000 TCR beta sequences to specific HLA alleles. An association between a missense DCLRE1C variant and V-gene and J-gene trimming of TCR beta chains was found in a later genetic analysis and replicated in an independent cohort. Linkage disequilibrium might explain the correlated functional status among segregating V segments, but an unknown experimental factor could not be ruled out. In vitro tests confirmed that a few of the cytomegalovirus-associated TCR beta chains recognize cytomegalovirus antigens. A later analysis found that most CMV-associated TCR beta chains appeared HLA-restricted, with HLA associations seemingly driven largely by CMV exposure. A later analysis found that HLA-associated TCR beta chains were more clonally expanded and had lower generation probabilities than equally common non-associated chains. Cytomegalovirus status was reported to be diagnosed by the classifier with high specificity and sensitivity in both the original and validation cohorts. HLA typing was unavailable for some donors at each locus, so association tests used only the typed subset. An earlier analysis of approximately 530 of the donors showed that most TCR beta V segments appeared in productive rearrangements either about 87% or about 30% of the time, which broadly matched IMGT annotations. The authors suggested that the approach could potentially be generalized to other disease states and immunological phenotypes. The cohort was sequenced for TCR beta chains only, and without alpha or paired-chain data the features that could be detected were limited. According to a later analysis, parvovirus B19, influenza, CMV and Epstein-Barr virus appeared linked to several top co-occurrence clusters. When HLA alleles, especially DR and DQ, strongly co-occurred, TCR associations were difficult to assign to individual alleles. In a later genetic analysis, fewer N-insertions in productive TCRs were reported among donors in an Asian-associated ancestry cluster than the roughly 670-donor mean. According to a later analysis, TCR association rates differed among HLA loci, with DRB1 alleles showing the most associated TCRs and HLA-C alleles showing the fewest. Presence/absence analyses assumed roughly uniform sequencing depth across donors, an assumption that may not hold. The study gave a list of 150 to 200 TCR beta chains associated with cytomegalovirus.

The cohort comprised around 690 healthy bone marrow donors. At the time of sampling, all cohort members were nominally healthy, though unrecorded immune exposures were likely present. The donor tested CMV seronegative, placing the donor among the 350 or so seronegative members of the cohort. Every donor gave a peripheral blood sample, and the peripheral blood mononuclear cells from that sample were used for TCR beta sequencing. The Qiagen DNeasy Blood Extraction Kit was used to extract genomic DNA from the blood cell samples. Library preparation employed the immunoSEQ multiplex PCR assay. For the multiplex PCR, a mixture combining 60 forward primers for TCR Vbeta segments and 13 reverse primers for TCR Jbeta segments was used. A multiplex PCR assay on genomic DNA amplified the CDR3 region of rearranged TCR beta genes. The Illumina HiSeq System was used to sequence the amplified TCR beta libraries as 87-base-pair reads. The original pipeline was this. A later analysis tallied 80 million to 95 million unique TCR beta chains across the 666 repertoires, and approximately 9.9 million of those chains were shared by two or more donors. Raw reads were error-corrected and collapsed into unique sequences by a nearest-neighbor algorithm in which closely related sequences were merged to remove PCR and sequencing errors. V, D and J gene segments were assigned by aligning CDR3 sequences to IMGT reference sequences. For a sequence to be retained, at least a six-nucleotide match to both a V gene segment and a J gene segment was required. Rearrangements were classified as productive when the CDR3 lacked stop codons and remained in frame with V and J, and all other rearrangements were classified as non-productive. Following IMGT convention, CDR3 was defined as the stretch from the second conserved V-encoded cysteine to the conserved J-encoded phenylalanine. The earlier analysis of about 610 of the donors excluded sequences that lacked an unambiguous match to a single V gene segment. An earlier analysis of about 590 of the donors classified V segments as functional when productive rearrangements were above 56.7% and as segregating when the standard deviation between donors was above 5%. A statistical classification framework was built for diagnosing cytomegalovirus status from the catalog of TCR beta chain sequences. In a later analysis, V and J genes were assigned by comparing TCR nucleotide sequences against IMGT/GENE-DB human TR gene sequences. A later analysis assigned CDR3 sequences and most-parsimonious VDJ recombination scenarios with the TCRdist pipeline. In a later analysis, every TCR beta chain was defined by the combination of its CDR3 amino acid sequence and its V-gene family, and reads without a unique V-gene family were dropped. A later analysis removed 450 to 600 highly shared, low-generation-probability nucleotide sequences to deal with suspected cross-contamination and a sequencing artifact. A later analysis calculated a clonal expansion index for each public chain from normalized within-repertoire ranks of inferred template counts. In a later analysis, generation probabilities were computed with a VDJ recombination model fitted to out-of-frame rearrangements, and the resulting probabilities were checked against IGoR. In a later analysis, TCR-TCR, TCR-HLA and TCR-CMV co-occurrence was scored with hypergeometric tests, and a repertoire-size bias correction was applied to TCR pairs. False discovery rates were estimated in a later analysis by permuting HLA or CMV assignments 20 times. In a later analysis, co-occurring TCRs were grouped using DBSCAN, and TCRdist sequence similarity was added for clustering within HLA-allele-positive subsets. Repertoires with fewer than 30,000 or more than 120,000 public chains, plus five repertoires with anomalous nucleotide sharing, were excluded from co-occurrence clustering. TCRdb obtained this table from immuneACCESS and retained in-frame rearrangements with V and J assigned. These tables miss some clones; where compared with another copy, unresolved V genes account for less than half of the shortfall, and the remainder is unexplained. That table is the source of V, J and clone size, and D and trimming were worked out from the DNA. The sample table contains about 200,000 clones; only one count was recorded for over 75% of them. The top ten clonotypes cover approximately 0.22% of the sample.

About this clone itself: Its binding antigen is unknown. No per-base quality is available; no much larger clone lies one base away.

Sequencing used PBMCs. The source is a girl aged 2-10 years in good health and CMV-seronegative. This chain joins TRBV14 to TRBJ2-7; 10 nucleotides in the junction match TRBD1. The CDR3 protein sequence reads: CASSQVGTGAEQYF. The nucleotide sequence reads TGTGCCAGCAGCCAAGTGGGGACAGGGGCCGAGCAGTACTTC. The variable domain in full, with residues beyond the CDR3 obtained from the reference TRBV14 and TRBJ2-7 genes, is EAGVTQFPSHSVIEKGQTVTLRCDPISGHDNLYWYRRVMGKEIKFLLHFVKESKQDESGMPNNRFLAERTGGTYSTLKVQPAELEDSGVYFCASSQVGTGAEQYFGPGTRLTVT.